This T cell receptor beta chain was captured in a study of blood T cells in healthy people across ages. Study in general: Capture via template switching afforded approximately one barcoded beta molecule per two T cells. Study-level results: More naive CD4+ cells and higher diversity were found in long-lived than in aged donors.

Sample-barcoded 5' priming and a J-beta primer mix drove a second PCR of roughly 7 to 11 cycles. Every molecule of cDNA carried a tag from a template-switch adaptor with 12 random nucleotides. TCRdb independently ran MiXCR on the 5' RACE reads; one entry per CDR3 protein. Of under 950,000 distinct CDR3 sequences listed, roughly 20% are singletons. There are 15 residues in the CDR3. V lost 5 bases to trimming and J lost 2 bases; unmatched junction nucleotides: 6. The V gene's germline CDR1 is SGHTA and CDR2 FQGNSA. In its sample, this clonotype was seen a few times. Its target is not known. This chain links TRBV7-2 with TRBJ2-3; 8 bases agree with TRBD2. The specimen was blood. This clonotype originated in an older man in good health. The CDR3 DNA reads TGTGCCAGCAGCGACACTAGCGGAAACACAGATACGCAGTATTTT. It yields the protein CASSDTSGNTDTQYF.